The source of this T cell receptor (beta chain) is a study of cytomegalovirus exposure and HLA in healthy donors. Germline values: CDR1 WNHNN, CDR2 SYGVQD (reference sequence). CDR3 size: 13 residues. The trim removed 6 bases at V and 8 bases at J, leaving 9 bases unmatched. Primers included in the PCR were 60 Vbeta and 13 Jbeta primers. The protocol was immunoSEQ multiplex PCR, while the TCRdb copy is restricted to in-frame clones and leaves out a portion. The data show about 120,000 clones, 80% seen once. This chain connects TRBV10-1 to TRBJ1-2; TRBD1 agrees at 7 bases. Source material: PBMCs. This clonotype was sampled from a man aged 25 to 40 in good health and CMV-seropositive. CDR3 protein: CASSADRRRGYTF. CDR3 coding DNA: TGCGCCAGCAGCGCGGACAGGCGCAGAGGCTACACCTTC.